This T cell receptor (beta chain) was profiled in a study of technical replicates of blood from a few donors. Clones were sequenced by immunoSEQ multiplex PCR, and TCRdb holds only the in-frame ones, with some missing. In the table there are under 90,000 clones, approximately 93% of which are singletons. Trimming cost V 1 base and J 4 bases; bases outside gene matches: 13. CDR3 size: 17 residues. Germline V lookup: CDR1 SEHNR, CDR2 FQNEAQ (reference sequence). The sequenced sample was T cells isolated from PBMCs. The chain recombines TRBV7-9 with TRBJ2-7; 7 bases align to TRBD2. This receptor was identified in a human donor in good health. Written as DNA, the CDR3 is TGTGCCAGCAGCTTAGTGGTGGCGGGAGTATACCTATACGAGCAGTACTTC. Protein sequence: CASSLVVAGVYLYEQYF.